These 26 T cell receptor beta chains were sequenced from one sample in a study of PD-1 blockade in classical Hodgkin lymphoma. The protocol was immunoSEQ multiplex PCR, while the TCRdb copy is restricted to in-frame clones and leaves out a portion. This sample carries 5,000 to 8,000 clones, 86% of them seen once, and the ten largest clones take under 55%. All patients relapsed after autologous stem cell transplantation, and brentuximab vedotin exposure varied. Specimen: peripheral blood mononuclear cells (PBMCs), collected before the second cycle of nivolumab. The receptor source for this set is a human donor with classical Hodgkin lymphoma.

The gene calls are TRBV2 and TRBJ2-1; TRBD2 is a possible D gene (6 bases). Germline values: CDR1 SNHLY, CDR2 FYNNEI. CDR3 length: 15 residues. V was trimmed by 6 bases and J by 5 bases, leaving 17 bases between them. The CDR3 protein is CASRRSLASNNEQFF. CDR3 DNA sequence: TGTGCCAGCAGGCGGTCGCTAGCGAGCAACAATGAGCAGTTCTTC. The variable domain in full, with the rest retrieved from reference TRBV2 and TRBJ2-1, is EPEVTQTPSHQVTQMGQEVILRCVPISNHLYFYWYRQILGQKVEFLVSFYNNEISEKSEIFDDQFSVERPDGSNFTLKIRSTKLEDSAMYFCASRRSLASNNEQFFGPGTRLTVL.

The gene calls are TRBV7-2 and TRBJ2-4; 7 nucleotides match TRBD2. Losses at the gene ends were 5 bases for V and 9 bases for J; bases not matched to a gene: 13. The CDR3 contains 15 residues. Germline V CDR1 and CDR2: SGHTA, FQGNSA. CDR3 sequence reads: CASSPPGLRRGIQYF. CDR3 nucleotides: TGTGCCAGCAGCCCCCCGGGACTACGTCGCGGCATTCAGTACTTC.

V usage is TRBV6-1 and J usage is TRBJ2-1; D may match TRBD1 or TRBD2 (7 bases each). V was pared by 3 bases and J by 7 bases, with 28 bases between. There are 19 residues in the CDR3. From germline, CDR1 is MNHNS and CDR2 SASEGT. DNA for the CDR3: TGTGCCAGCAGTGAGAAAACCAACTTAGCGGGCAGGGGGAGGAATGAGCAGTTCTTC. Translating gives CASSEKTNLAGRGRNEQFF.

The CDR3 DNA sequence: TGCGCCAGCAGCTTCGGGGGGGCACGGGAGACCCAGTACTTC. Amino acids: CASSFGGARETQYF. This chain links TRBV5-1 with TRBJ2-5; 8 nucleotides match TRBD2. This CDR3 spans 14 amino acids. Per the germline V gene, CDR1 is SGHRS and CDR2 is YFSETQ. V lost 2 bases and J lost 5; bases outside the gene matches: 5.

J is TRBJ2-7 and V is TRBV6-1; weak D call: TRBD1 (5 bases). CDR3 length: 15 residues. Germline V lookup: CDR1 MNHNS, CDR2 SASEGT. V was cut by 6 bases and J by 2 bases, with 17 bases left in between. CDR3 loop: CASSDEQVRPYEQYV. DNA of the CDR3: TGTGCCAGCAGCGATGAACAGGTTAGGCCCTACGAGCAGTACGTC.

The genes are TRBV11-2 and TRBJ2-1; maybe TRBD2 (5 bases). V gave up 1 base and J gave up 7 bases, with 14 bases separating them. The CDR3 totals 15 residues. Germline V CDR1 and CDR2: SGHAT, FQNNGV. The CDR3 DNA reads as TGTGCCAGCAGCTTAGGGTCTAGCACCCCGAATGAGCAGTTCTTC. Translation: CASSLGSSTPNEQFF.

The table lists this clone with a count of one. The chain links TRBV19 to TRBJ1-5; D uncertain. The CDR3 is 13 residues long. Germline V gene lookup returns CDR1 LNHDA and CDR2 SQIVND (reference sequence). V lost 5 bases and J lost 0, with 5 bases in between. The CDR3 sequence is CASSRDSNQPQHF. The CDR3 nucleotides are TGTGCCAGTAGTCGAGATAGCAATCAGCCCCAGCATTTT. Filled out from reference TRBV19 and TRBJ1-5, the complete variable domain reads DGGITQSPKYLFRKEGQNVTLSCEQNLNHDAMYWYRQDPGQGLRLIYYSQIVNDFQKGDIAEGYSVSREKKESFPLTVTSAQKNPTAFYLCASSRDSNQPQHFGDGTRLSIL.

The chain combines TRBV28 with TRBJ2-3, with 13 bases aligning to TRBD2. Germline CDR1 MDHEN, CDR2 SYDVKM. With V trimmed by 4 bases and J by 0 bases, 13 bases remained unmatched. CDR3 length equals 20 residues. The CDR3 sequence is CASSSLTSGGYSSSTDTQYF. The CDR3 nucleotides are TGTGCCAGCAGTTCTCTGACTAGCGGGGGGTACTCTTCTAGCACAGATACGCAGTATTTT. Drawing the rest from reference TRBV28 and TRBJ2-3, the complete variable domain is DVKVTQSSRYLVKRTGEKVFLECVQDMDHENMFWYRQDPGLGLRLIYFSYDVKMKEKGDIPEGYSVSREKKERFSLILESASTNQTSMYLCASSSLTSGGYSSSTDTQYFGPGTRLTVL.

This chain connects TRBV19 to TRBJ1-1; 9 nucleotides match TRBD1. With 8 bases clipped from V and 6 bases from J, the junction kept 19 bases outside the gene matches. The CDR3 loop spans 17 amino acids. Germline V CDR1 and CDR2: LNHDA, SQIVND (reference sequence). The CDR3 spells CASRLSRFGQGYAEAFF. The CDR3 bases are TGTGCCAGTCGCCTTAGTAGGTTTGGACAGGGGTACGCTGAAGCTTTCTTT. The whole variable domain, filled in from reference TRBV19 and TRBJ1-1, reads DGGITQSPKYLFRKEGQNVTLSCEQNLNHDAMYWYRQDPGQGLRLIYYSQIVNDFQKGDIAEGYSVSREKKESFPLTVTSAQKNPTAFYLCASRLSRFGQGYAEAFFGQGTRLTVV.

V usage is TRBV11-3 and J usage is TRBJ2-4; weak D call: TRBD1 (6 bases). With 6 bases removed from V and 9 bases from J, the gap between germline ends came to 15 bases. Germline V gene data show CDR1 as SGHNT and CDR2 as YENEEA. This CDR3 is built from 13 residues. CDR3 sequence reads: CASSRYRESIQYF. The CDR3 region has the DNA TGTGCCAGCAGTAGATACAGGGAAAGCATTCAGTACTTC.

J is TRBJ2-1 and V is TRBV15; 7 nucleotides match TRBD2. The CDR3 consists of 17 residues. Trimming took 3 bases from V and 7 from J; bases not matched to a gene: 15. Germline CDR1 and CDR2: LNHNV and YYDKDF (reference sequence). In nucleotides, the CDR3 is TGTGCCACCAGCAGGGCACGAAGCGGGATGGCTCAGAATGAGCAGTTCTTC. Residues: CATSRARSGMAQNEQFF.

This clone has only one observation. The chain is built from TRBV5-1 and TRBJ2-5, with a weak D call TRBD2 (5 bases). The CDR3 is made up of 13 amino acids. CDR1 and CDR2 (germline): SGHRS, YFSETQ. With 4 bases removed from V and 2 bases from J, the gap between germline ends came to 9 bases. The CDR3 DNA sequence: TGCGCCAGCAGCGAGGGATTACAAGAGACCCAGTACTTC. Its translation is CASSEGLQETQYF.

This clone was seen more than once but under ten times. The chain combines TRBV5-1 with TRBJ1-6; D gene uncertain. Germline V gene sequence: CDR1 SGHRS, CDR2 YFSETQ. Trimming took off 0 bases at V and 10 bases at J, with 5 bases between the two ends. This CDR3 is built from 12 residues. Here the CDR3 DNA reads TGCGCCAGCAGCTTGGGCCGGTCACCCCTCCACTTT. Translated: CASSLGRSPLHF. Based on the CDR3 plus reference TRBV5-1 and TRBJ1-6, the full variable domain is KAGVTQTPRYLIKTRGQQVTLSCSPISGHRSVSWYQQTPGQGLQFLFEYFSETQRNKGNFPGRFSGRQFSNSRSEMNVSTLELGDSALYLCASSLGRSPLHFGNGTRLTVT.

The V call is TRBV4-1, the J call TRBJ2-1; TRBD2 aligns across 8 bases. The CDR3 runs to 18 residues. CDR1 and CDR2 from the germline V gene are MGHRA and YSYEKL. Trimming took 5 bases from V and 6 from J; bases not matched to a gene: 18. CDR3 sequence: CASSSIVGSGAPGNEQFF. The CDR3 coding sequence is TGCGCCAGCAGCTCAATTGTGGGTAGCGGGGCCCCAGGCAATGAGCAGTTCTTC.

The gene calls are TRBV10-2 and TRBJ1-5; the D gene is possibly TRBD1 (5 bases). CDR3 size: 12 residues. Germline-derived CDR1 and CDR2 are WSHSY and SAAADI. The V end was cut by 11 bases, the J end by 3 bases, with 11 bases between. In DNA form, the CDR3 reads TGCGCCGCTGGGGCCCCCAATCAGCCCCAGCATTTT. This gives the protein CAAGAPNQPQHF.

The V gene is TRBV2, the J gene TRBJ2-1; D is ambiguous. Trimming cost V 6 bases and J 0 bases, with 15 bases left between them. CDR1 and CDR2 (germline): SNHLY, FYNNEI. There are 16 residues in the CDR3. In nucleotides, the CDR3 is TGTGCCAGCAGCGTTTTACAATCGAGCTCCTACAATGAGCAGTTCTTC. It specifies CASSVLQSSSYNEQFF.

The V call is TRBV7-9, the J call TRBJ1-3; possible D gene TRBD1, 5 bases. The V and J ends lost 11 bases and 0 bases respectively, with 11 bases between them. This CDR3 contains 13 residues. The germline gives CDR1 SEHNR, CDR2 FQNEAQ (reference sequence). The CDR3 protein is CALGVFSGNTIYF. CDR3 DNA: TGTGCCCTGGGGGTTTTCTCTGGAAACACCATATATTTT.

V and J are TRBV6-5 and TRBJ1-5; D gene ambiguous. V lost 6 bases and J lost 6, with 9 bases in between. The CDR3 spans 12 residues. Per germline, CDR1 MNHEY and CDR2 SVGAGI. For the CDR3, the DNA is TGTGCCAGCAGGGGTATCGGTCAGCCCCAGCATTTT. Encoded protein: CASRGIGQPQHF.

The chain is built from TRBV10-3 and TRBJ1-2, with a possible D match to TRBD1 (5 bases). CDR3 length equals 15 residues. Germline-derived CDR1 and CDR2 are ENHRY and SYGVKD. V lost 5 bases, J lost 9 bases, and 22 bases lay in between. CDR3 in amino acids: CAISFSPGRPESYTF. In DNA, the CDR3 is TGTGCCATCAGTTTTTCCCCGGGACGTCCGGAAAGCTACACCTTC.

This chain links TRBV5-1 with TRBJ2-1, with 16 bases aligning to TRBD2. Germline V gene data show CDR1 as SGHRS and CDR2 as YFSETQ. The length of the CDR3 is 15 residues. Losses at the gene ends were 3 bases for V and 7 bases for J; bases not matched to a gene: 1. CDR3 DNA: TGCGCCAGCAGCTGGGGACTAGCGGGAGGGAATGAGCAGTTCTTC. As protein: CASSWGLAGGNEQFF.

The chain is built from TRBV4-2 and TRBJ1-6, with TRBD1 matching over 10 bases. V was clipped by 0 bases and J by 11 bases; unmatched bases: 7. Per germline, CDR1 LGHNA and CDR2 YNFKEQ. CDR3 length: 16 amino acids. The DNA for the CDR3 is TGTGCCAGCAGCCAAGAGCGGGACAGGGGTGCGGCACCCCTCCACTTT. Translation: CASSQERDRGAAPLHF.

The chain has TRBV30 and TRBJ2-5; D is ambiguous. CDR3 length equals 12 residues. V was pared by 3 bases and J by 1 base, with 6 bases between. Germline values: CDR1 GTSNPN, CDR2 SVGIG (reference sequence). CDR3 sequence (DNA): TGTGCCTGGAGGGTTTCCCAAGAGACCCAGTACTTC. Its protein product is CAWRVSQETQYF.

The chain links TRBV7-9 to TRBJ1-4, with D maybe TRBD1 (6 bases). The germline V gene encodes CDR1 SEHNR and CDR2 FQNEAQ (reference sequence). V was cut by 5 bases and J by 1 base, with 11 bases left in between. This CDR3 region has 15 residues. The DNA of the CDR3 is TGTGCCAGCAGCCCAGGGGTTGGAACTAATGAAAAACTGTTTTTT. Protein product: CASSPGVGTNEKLFF.

The chain links TRBV5-1 to TRBJ1-6; D is undetermined. This CDR3 has 15 amino acids. V lost 0 bases, J lost 6 bases, and 10 bases lay in between. Germline CDR1 and CDR2: SGHRS and YFSETQ. CDR3 loop: CASSLDRSRNSPLHF. In DNA, the CDR3 is TGCGCCAGCAGCTTGGATCGCAGCCGTAATTCACCCCTCCACTTT.

The rearrangement uses TRBV7-9 and TRBJ2-5, with D tentatively TRBD1 (6 bases). Germline V gene data show CDR1 as SEHNR and CDR2 as FQNEAQ (reference sequence). The CDR3 has 14 amino acids. The ends were cut back, 5 bases at V and 2 bases at J, with 12 bases in the middle. The CDR3 spells CASSLRDIQETQYF. Here the CDR3 DNA reads TGTGCCAGCAGCCTCAGGGACATTCAAGAGACCCAGTACTTC.

In this sample, this clone turned up a few times. This chain joins TRBV7-3 and TRBJ2-3; no definite D call. V lost 2 bases, J lost 8 bases, and 8 bases lay in between. This CDR3 contains 12 residues. Germline V CDR1 and CDR2: SGHTA, FQGTGA. CDR3 coding DNA: TGTGCCAGCAGCTTAGGGCAAAGTACGCAGTATTTT. Protein: CASSLGQSTQYF.